This T cell receptor (beta chain) was sequenced during a study of fetal regulatory T cell absence and autoimmunity. Overall study: The IPEX patients lacked clinical diabetes but had exocrine pancreas autoimmunity.

The repertoire was sequenced with immunoSEQ multiplex PCR; TCRdb's copy has only in-frame clones and lacks some. Here the sample spans about 95,000 clones, around 72% being singletons. This clone was recorded a few times. Its antigen is unidentified. The V end was cut by 5 bases, the J end by 2 bases, with 13 bases between. CDR1 and CDR2 from the germline V gene are SGHNT and YENEEA. This CDR3 is built from 14 residues. Study findings and constraints: The oligoclonal enrichment was interpreted as supporting antigen-driven pancreatic autoimmunity before birth in IPEX syndrome. Some top pancreas TCR clones were over 85-fold enriched versus cord blood.

The V and J genes are TRBV11-3 and TRBJ2-7; D gene uncertain. What was sequenced was pancreas tissue. The receptor was derived from a male donor with IPEX syndrome. The CDR3: CASSPRETPYEQYF. The DNA for the CDR3 is TGTGCCAGCAGCCCAAGGGAAACACCCTACGAGCAGTACTTC.